Listed below are T cell receptor beta chains from one sample, sequenced in a study of radiotherapy plus CTLA-4 blockade in lung cancer. Clones were read by immunoSEQ multiplex PCR, and TCRdb kept only the in-frame ones, dropping some. This table holds tens of thousands of clones, about four fifths found once. Specimen: peripheral blood, collected from a patient treated with radiotherapy plus ipilimumab. The receptors come from a human donor with non-small cell lung cancer who had a partial response to radiotherapy plus ipilimumab. Some clones in this sample may be carry-over from other donors' samples. CDR3s include the opening cysteine and the closing phenylalanine or tryptophan. The order of the fields is V gene, J gene, clone size, D gene, CDR3 DNA, CDR3 protein. D genes are given only for firm matches. Clone size is not always given. Where it is, it says once, few, many or a class for expanded clones.

>TRBV10-2|TRBJ2-7|.|.
TGCGCCAGCAGTGAGGGGACACTCTACGAGCAGTACTTC
CASSEGTLYEQYF
>TRBV19|TRBJ1-2|few|TRBD1
TGTGCCAGTAGCCACTTGGGGACAGGGGACGTTAACTATGGCTACACCTTC
CASSHLGTGDVNYGYTF
>TRBV19|TRBJ2-1|.|TRBD2
TGTGCCAGTAGTGGCCAGCGGGGGGACTACAATGAGCAGTTCTTC
CASSGQRGDYNEQFF
>TRBV5-6|TRBJ2-7|few|.
TGTGCCAGCAGCTTGCGTGCGAGGGAGCAGTACTTC
CASSLRAREQYF
>TRBV18|TRBJ1-5|.|TRBD1
TGTGCCAGCTCACCGGGACAGGGCGACAATCAGCCCCAGCATTTT
CASSPGQGDNQPQHF
>TRBV5-1|TRBJ2-5|.|.
TGCGCCAGCAGCGCCTTACAGGGAATCGTAGGTGAGCAGTACTTC
CASSALQGIVGEQYF
>TRBV11-2|TRBJ2-3|.|.
TGTGCCAGCAGCTCGACTAGTTTCCGCTATATTAGCACAGATACGCAGTATTTT
CASSSTSFRYISTDTQYF
>TRBV6-5|TRBJ1-2|.|TRBD1
TGTGCCAGCACCCGGGACAGGGATAATGGCTACACCTTC
CASTRDRDNGYTF
>TRBV7-3|TRBJ2-2|.|.
TGTGCCAGCAGCTCAAGCCCGAACACCGGGGAGCTGTTTTTT
CASSSSPNTGELFF
>TRBV15|TRBJ2-5|.|.
TGTGCCACCAGCAGACCTCCGGGGAAGACCCAGTACTTC
CATSRPPGKTQYF
>TRBV5-8|TRBJ1-5|.|.
TGTGCCAGCAGCTCCCTTAGGGGCCTTTCCAATCAGCCCCAGCATTTT
CASSSLRGLSNQPQHF
>TRBV15|TRBJ2-1|.|TRBD2
TGTGCCACCAGCAGAGGGTACGGGGGGGGCCTCGGTGAGCAGTTCTTC
CATSRGYGGGLGEQFF
>TRBV5-1|TRBJ2-1|few|.
TGCGCCAGCAGCTTGCTGCCTAGCCTCTCCTACAATGAGCAGTTCTTC
CASSLLPSLSYNEQFF
>TRBV7-3|TRBJ2-2|once|.
TGTGCCAGCAGCTTAGAGGGGCGGGAAGACACCGGGGAGCTGTTTTTT
CASSLEGREDTGELFF
>TRBV6-5|TRBJ1-1|.|.
TGTGCCAGCAGTCCCCGAGGCGGCGGGTGGGCTTTCTTT
CASSPRGGGWAFF
>TRBV7-8|TRBJ2-5|.|.
TGTGCCAGCAGTAGGAGTAAGGAGACCCAGTACTTC
CASSRSKETQYF
>TRBV9|TRBJ1-5|once|.
TGTGCCAGCAGCTCCCAGGCCGACAGAGAACAGCCCCAGCATTTT
CASSSQADREQPQHF
>TRBV4-3|TRBJ1-4|.|TRBD1
TGCGCCAGCAGCGGCGGGCAGGGGGGATATACTAATGAAAAACTGTTTTTT
CASSGGQGGYTNEKLFF
>TRBV27|TRBJ2-7|.|TRBD2
TGTGCCAGCCAGGGGACTAGCGGGAGCCACGAGCAGTACTTC
CASQGTSGSHEQYF
>TRBV7-2|TRBJ1-2|.|TRBD1
TGTGCCAGCAGCCTTACCCTGACAGGGCTCGGCTACACCTTC
CASSLTLTGLGYTF
>TRBV5-1|TRBJ2-3|.|TRBD2
TGCGCCAGCTCCCCCTCACTAGCGGCATACACAGATACGCAGTATTTT
CASSPSLAAYTDTQYF
>TRBV7-2|TRBJ1-4|few|.
TGTGCCAGCAGCTGGCGACAGATAGATGAAAAACTGTTTTTT
CASSWRQIDEKLFF
>TRBV7-7|TRBJ2-3|.|TRBD2
TGTGCCAGCAGCTTAGGATACGGGACTAACACAGATACGCAGTATTTT
CASSLGYGTNTDTQYF
>TRBV28|TRBJ1-5|.|.
TGTGCCAGCACCCCCTTTGGCCGCAATCAGCCCCAGCATTTT
CASTPFGRNQPQHF
>TRBV2|TRBJ1-5|.|.
TGTGCCAGCAGTGGACAGCTGAATAGCAATCAGCCCCAGCATTTT
CASSGQLNSNQPQHF
>TRBV7-3|TRBJ2-3|.|TRBD2
TGTGCCAGCAGCCCCAGGGAGAGTGGCGGGAGGCTTGATACGCAGTATTTT
CASSPRESGGRLDTQYF
>TRBV14|TRBJ1-2|.|TRBD1
TGTGCCAGCACCCCACAGGGGTGGGATGGCTACACCTTC
CASTPQGWDGYTF
>TRBV19|TRBJ1-3|few|TRBD1
TGTGCCAGTAGCAGGGACAGGGAGGTCGGAAACACCATATATTTT
CASSRDREVGNTIYF
>TRBV28|TRBJ2-7|.|TRBD1
TGTGCCAGCAGTCCTTCAGGGGGTGCCTACGAGCAGTACTTC
CASSPSGGAYEQYF
>TRBV4-3|TRBJ2-3|few|TRBD2
TGCGCCAGCAGCCAAGCCTCGGTTTCGGGGGGGCATACGCAGTATTTT
CASSQASVSGGHTQYF
>TRBV28|TRBJ1-5|.|.
TGTGCCAGCAGTAGTGGCCGACTATTCAAATATAGCAATCAGCCCCAGCATTTT
CASSSGRLFKYSNQPQHF
>TRBV7-9|TRBJ2-7|.|TRBD1
TGTGCCAGCAGCTTAACCGGGGACAGCTCCTACGAGCAGTACTTC
CASSLTGDSSYEQYF
>TRBV5-1|TRBJ1-3|.|.
TGCGCCAGCAGCCACGCAAAGTACTCTTACTCTGGAAACACCATATATTTT
CASSHAKYSYSGNTIYF
>TRBV4-2|TRBJ2-7|.|TRBD1
TGTGCCAGCAGCCAAGGACAATGGGACAGGGGGAACGAGCAGTACTTC
CASSQGQWDRGNEQYF
>TRBV6-4|TRBJ2-1|.|TRBD2
TGTGCCAGCAGTGATACGGGGGGGACGGGAAATGAGCAGTTCTTC
CASSDTGGTGNEQFF
>TRBV10-1|TRBJ2-3|.|.
TGCGCCAGCAGTACGACAGGCCTCCTTGACACAGATACGCAGTATTTT
CASSTTGLLDTDTQYF
>TRBV5-5|TRBJ2-7|.|TRBD1
TGTGCCAGCAGCTTAGGACAGGGGGAAGGGTACGAGCAGTACTTC
CASSLGQGEGYEQYF
>TRBV2|TRBJ1-2|.|TRBD1
TGTGCCAGCAGTAGGACAGGGGGCCACTATGGCTACACCTTC
CASSRTGGHYGYTF
>TRBV5-1|TRBJ2-7|.|TRBD2
TGCGCCAGCAGCTCCGGGACTAGCGGCTACGAGCAGTACTTC
CASSSGTSGYEQYF
>TRBV28|TRBJ2-7|.|.
TGTGCCAGCAGTTTACAATACGAGCAGTACTTC
CASSLQYEQYF
>TRBV9|TRBJ2-3|.|TRBD2
TGTGCCAGCAGCGTCGGACTAGCGGACCACACAGATACGCAGTATTTT
CASSVGLADHTDTQYF
>TRBV4-2|TRBJ1-4|.|.
TGTGCCAGCAGCCACCAACTGGACAGTCGAAATGAAAAACTGTTTTTT
CASSHQLDSRNEKLFF
>TRBV7-9|TRBJ1-2|.|.
TGTGCCAGCAGCCCCGGTAATGGCTACACCTTC
CASSPGNGYTF
>TRBV19|TRBJ1-2|.|.
TGTGCCAGTAGTATGTTCTGGGGGAGGTCCTTTGATGGCTACACCTTC
CASSMFWGRSFDGYTF
>TRBV27|TRBJ2-5|.|TRBD2
TGTGCCAGCAGTTCTCTCACTAGCGGCCCAGAGACCCAGTACTTC
CASSSLTSGPETQYF
>TRBV28|TRBJ1-2|.|.
TGTGCCAGCAGTTTTGCGGTCTATAGCTACACCTTC
CASSFAVYSYTF
>TRBV21-1|TRBJ2-1|.|.
TGTGCCAGCAGCAAAGATCGCCAGTTGTCGGGGGCCTACAATGAGCAGTTCTTC
CASSKDRQLSGAYNEQFF
>TRBV11-2|TRBJ1-1|.|TRBD1
TGTGCCAGCAGCAAAACAGGGGGCAGGTACACTGAAGCTTTCTTT
CASSKTGGRYTEAFF
>TRBV11-2|TRBJ1-2|.|TRBD1
TGTGCCAGCAGCTTATACGGACAGGGGAACTATGGCTACACCTTC
CASSLYGQGNYGYTF
>TRBV28|TRBJ2-4|.|.
TGTGCCCACAGCAGAGGGCCTGGCAAAAACATTCAGTACTTC
CAHSRGPGKNIQYF
>TRBV19|TRBJ2-4|.|TRBD1
TGTGCCAGTAAACCCCGGGACAGGGACCACATTCAGTACTTC
CASKPRDRDHIQYF
>TRBV6-1|TRBJ1-1|.|.
TGTGCCAGCAGTGGGCAGGGGCCTACCGGGGAAAAGGCTGAAGCTTTCTTT
CASSGQGPTGEKAEAFF
>TRBV18|TRBJ1-5|.|TRBD1
TGTGCCAGCTCAGCACTCGACAGGGTCAATCAGCCCCAGCATTTT
CASSALDRVNQPQHF
>TRBV6-5|TRBJ1-2|.|.
TGTGCCAGCAGTCGCTCAGACGGACAGTCCTATGGCTACACCTTC
CASSRSDGQSYGYTF
>TRBV2|TRBJ1-6|.|.
TGTGCCAGCAGTGCGACACATCTTTATAATTCACCCCTCCACTTT
CASSATHLYNSPLHF
>TRBV11-3|TRBJ2-3|.|TRBD2
TGTGCCAGCAGCTTACGGGAGGGCCCGACAGATACGCAGTATTTT
CASSLREGPTDTQYF
>TRBV30|TRBJ2-3|.|TRBD1
TGTGCCTGGAGTGTACTGTCAGGGGGCGGATCAGATACGCAGTATTTT
CAWSVLSGGGSDTQYF
>TRBV4-2|TRBJ1-2|.|.
TGTGCCAGCAGCCAAGTGTGGGGGGATGGCTACACCTTC
CASSQVWGDGYTF